Listed below are T cell receptor beta chains from one sample, sequenced in a study of blood T cell repertoires in COVID-19. Clones were sequenced by immunoSEQ multiplex PCR, and TCRdb holds only the in-frame ones, with some missing. The sample has 250,000 to 350,000 clones; about 82% are singletons. Sample: peripheral blood. Receptor source: a woman aged 45-65 years with acute or convalescent COVID-19. Each CDR3 is given with its conserved first and last residue. Fields, in order: D gene, J gene, clone size, V gene, CDR3 protein, CDR3 DNA. A D gene is named only where the DNA matches it firmly. The size of a clone is reported for some rows only, either as once, few or many, or as a class for expanded clones.

D gene: .
J gene: TRBJ2-1
clone size: .
V gene: TRBV11-3
CDR3 protein: CASSLYGTSAINEQFF
CDR3 DNA: TGTGCCAGCAGCTTGTACGGGACATCTGCGATCAATGAGCAGTTCTTC

D gene: TRBD1
J gene: TRBJ2-7
clone size: .
V gene: TRBV18
CDR3 protein: CASSPGTGATYEQYF
CDR3 DNA: TGTGCCAGCTCCCCCGGGACAGGGGCGACCTACGAGCAGTACTTC

D gene: TRBD1
J gene: TRBJ2-2
clone size: .
V gene: TRBV19
CDR3 protein: CASSLRTGNTGELFF
CDR3 DNA: TGTGCCAGTAGTCTACGGACAGGGAACACCGGGGAGCTGTTTTTT

D gene: TRBD1
J gene: TRBJ2-3
clone size: .
V gene: TRBV9
CDR3 protein: CASSFRDSSTDTQYF
CDR3 DNA: TGTGCCAGCAGCTTCAGGGACAGTAGCACAGATACGCAGTATTTT

D gene: .
J gene: TRBJ1-3
clone size: .
V gene: TRBV18
CDR3 protein: CASSHDRTYSGNTIYF
CDR3 DNA: TGTGCCAGCTCACACGACAGGACTTACTCTGGAAACACCATATATTTT

D gene: .
J gene: TRBJ1-3
clone size: few
V gene: TRBV15
CDR3 protein: CATSRGGVIRSGNTIYF
CDR3 DNA: TGTGCCACCAGCCGGGGGGGAGTTATTCGTTCCGGAAACACCATATATTTT

D gene: .
J gene: TRBJ2-6
clone size: .
V gene: TRBV2
CDR3 protein: CASSSGVTGANVLTF
CDR3 DNA: TGTGCCAGCAGTTCAGGGGTAACTGGGGCCAACGTCCTGACTTTC

D gene: .
J gene: TRBJ2-7
clone size: .
V gene: TRBV9
CDR3 protein: CASSVDRTDPYEQYF
CDR3 DNA: TGTGCCAGCAGCGTGGACCGGACAGACCCCTACGAGCAGTACTTC

D gene: TRBD2
J gene: TRBJ2-1
clone size: .
V gene: TRBV3-1/TRBV3-2
CDR3 protein: CASRGGLAPINEQFF
CDR3 DNA: TGTGCCAGCAGAGGAGGACTAGCGCCTATCAATGAGCAGTTCTTC

D gene: TRBD1
J gene: TRBJ1-5
clone size: .
V gene: TRBV7-9
CDR3 protein: CASSSTGGNQPQHF
CDR3 DNA: TGTGCCAGCAGCTCGACAGGGGGGAATCAGCCCCAGCATTTT

D gene: .
J gene: TRBJ2-7
clone size: few
V gene: TRBV9
CDR3 protein: CASSVDWGREQYF
CDR3 DNA: TGTGCCAGCAGCGTAGATTGGGGCCGCGAGCAGTACTTC

D gene: .
J gene: TRBJ2-7
clone size: .
V gene: TRBV9
CDR3 protein: CASSEKQGPYEQYF
CDR3 DNA: TGTGCCAGCAGCGAAAAACAGGGTCCCTACGAGCAGTACTTC

D gene: TRBD2
J gene: TRBJ2-7
clone size: few
V gene: TRBV7-8
CDR3 protein: CASSGYLAGGIYEQYF
CDR3 DNA: TGTGCCAGCAGCGGATACTTAGCGGGAGGGATCTACGAGCAGTACTTC

D gene: TRBD2
J gene: TRBJ2-1
clone size: .
V gene: TRBV2
CDR3 protein: CASSDGGLAVPEQFF
CDR3 DNA: TGTGCCAGCAGTGATGGCGGGCTAGCGGTACCTGAGCAGTTCTTC

D gene: TRBD1
J gene: TRBJ1-4
clone size: .
V gene: TRBV27
CDR3 protein: CASRTGGSNEKLFF
CDR3 DNA: TGTGCCAGCAGGACAGGGGGCAGTAATGAAAAACTGTTTTTT

D gene: .
J gene: TRBJ1-3
clone size: few
V gene: TRBV28
CDR3 protein: CASSFFSSGNTIYF
CDR3 DNA: TGTGCCAGCAGTTTTTTTAGCTCTGGAAACACCATATATTTT

D gene: TRBD1
J gene: TRBJ1-2
clone size: .
V gene: TRBV27
CDR3 protein: CATGQGSFYGYTF
CDR3 DNA: TGTGCCACCGGACAGGGATCCTTCTATGGCTACACCTTC

D gene: TRBD1
J gene: TRBJ2-1
clone size: .
V gene: TRBV11-2
CDR3 protein: CASSLEGQSNNEQFF
CDR3 DNA: TGTGCCAGCAGCTTAGAGGGACAGAGTAACAATGAGCAGTTCTTC

D gene: .
J gene: TRBJ2-1
clone size: .
V gene: TRBV10-3
CDR3 protein: CAITPGDNYNEQFF
CDR3 DNA: TGTGCCATTACACCCGGGGACAACTACAATGAGCAGTTCTTC

D gene: .
J gene: TRBJ2-2
clone size: many
V gene: TRBV20-1
CDR3 protein: CSVLYVGELFF
CDR3 DNA: TGCAGTGTTCTCTATGTGGGGGAGCTGTTTTTT